The 11 T cell receptor beta chains in this list originate from one sample, sequenced in a study of PD-1 blockade in classical Hodgkin lymphoma. Profiled with immunoSEQ multiplex PCR; TCRdb holds only in-frame clones, not every one. This sample carries 34,000 or so clones, more than 85% of them seen once, and the ten largest clones take 0.3%. The time point here: cycle 4 day 1 (C4D1), after 5 to 7 weeks of nivolumab. Each patient experienced a relapse that followed autologous stem cell transplantation, and brentuximab vedotin exposure varied. Isolation of CD4+ T cells from thawed PBMCs was performed by magnetic negative selection. Material: CD4+ T cells from blood, obtained before the fourth cycle of nivolumab. The receptors were sampled from a human donor with classical Hodgkin lymphoma.

CDR3 amino acids: CSVQTSGNTGELFF. In DNA, the CDR3 is TGCAGCGTCCAGACTAGCGGGAACACCGGGGAGCTGTTTTTT. This chain joins TRBV29-1 and TRBJ2-2; 9 positions match TRBD2. Germline trimming cut 6 bases from V and 1 base from J; bases unmatched to any gene: 3. Germline CDR1 reads SQVTM; CDR2 reads ANQGSEA. The CDR3 is 14 amino acids.

The V call is TRBV28, the J call TRBJ2-5; D gene uncertain. The CDR3 has 12 residues. V lost 7 bases, J lost 1 base, and 7 bases lay in between. The germline V gene has CDR1 MDHEN and CDR2 SYDVKM. The chain's CDR3 is CASTTLQETQYF. For the CDR3, the DNA is TGTGCCAGCACCACCCTCCAAGAGACCCAGTACTTC.

This chain joins TRBV6-1 and TRBJ2-5, with 7 bases lining up with TRBD1. Germline CDR1 and CDR2: MNHNS and SASEGT. The CDR3 totals 15 residues. Germline trimming cut 4 bases from V and 4 bases from J; bases unmatched to any gene: 9. The chain's CDR3 is CASSGIQTGLETQYF. In DNA, the CDR3 is TGTGCCAGCAGTGGAATCCAGACAGGGTTAGAGACCCAGTACTTC.

The chain combines TRBV5-5 with TRBJ2-7; D gene uncertain. The CDR3 length is 14 residues. Trimming left V 0 bases short and J 3 bases short, with 10 bases between. The V gene's germline CDR1 is SGHKS and CDR2 YYEKEE (reference sequence). CDR3 nucleotides: TGTGCCAGCAGCTTGGGACTCTTGAACTACGAGCAGTACTTC. It encodes CASSLGLLNYEQYF.

The table lists this clone with a count of one. This chain connects TRBV27 to TRBJ1-5; D unclear. Trimming left V 2 bases short and J 7 bases short, with 15 bases between. The germline V gene encodes CDR1 MNHEY and CDR2 SMNVEV (reference sequence). This CDR3 is built from 15 residues. CDR3 region: CASSLRPGRGQPQHF. The DNA for the CDR3 is TGTGCCAGCAGTTTAAGACCCGGGCGTGGCCAGCCCCAGCATTTT.

The J gene is TRBJ1-2, the V gene TRBV30; possibly TRBD1 for D (5 bases). This CDR3 is built from 12 residues. Trimming removed 5 bases at V and 2 bases at J, with 9 bases between. Per germline, CDR1 GTSNPN and CDR2 SVGIG (reference sequence). The CDR3 region is CAWQTENYGYTF. DNA for the CDR3: TGTGCCTGGCAGACAGAGAACTATGGCTACACCTTC.

This sequence joins TRBV30 and TRBJ1-1; D is unclear. Germline CDR1 is GTSNPN and CDR2 is SVGIG (reference sequence). V lost 4 bases and J 9 bases, leaving 12 bases between the germline ends. CDR3 length: 11 residues. The DNA of the CDR3 is TGTGCCTGGACCCACTTTAGGCAAGCTTTCTTT. Protein sequence: CAWTHFRQAFF.

The chain has TRBV30 and TRBJ1-2, with D perhaps matching TRBD1 (5 bases). CDR3 length: 15 amino acids. V was cut by 2 bases and J by 4 bases, with 17 bases left in between. Germline CDR1 reads GTSNPN; CDR2 reads SVGIG (reference sequence). The DNA of the CDR3 is TGTGCCTGGAGTACGGGACTCCAATTCCCCTATGGCTACACCTTC. This sequence encodes CAWSTGLQFPYGYTF.

The chain has TRBV15 and TRBJ2-3; 8 nucleotides agree with TRBD2. CDR3 length: 15 amino acids. The V gene end was trimmed by 4 bases and the J gene end by 3 bases; junction bases not matched to a gene: 6. Germline CDR1 reads LNHNV; CDR2 reads YYDKDF (reference sequence). Written as DNA, the CDR3 is TGTGCCACCAGCACCCCAAGCGGGGGTACAGATACGCAGTATTTT. The encoded protein is CATSTPSGGTDTQYF.

The V call is TRBV10-3, the J call TRBJ1-2; no clear D. The V and J ends lost 3 bases and 0 bases respectively, with 8 bases between them. Germline V gene data show CDR1 as ENHRY and CDR2 as SYGVKD. This CDR3 is 14 amino acids long. Here the CDR3 DNA reads TGTGCCATCAGTGATCGGTCAGCTAACTATGGCTACACCTTC. Its translation is CAISDRSANYGYTF.

The chain uses TRBV10-1 and TRBJ2-3, with 9 bases that match TRBD2. CDR3 length: 15 residues. The J segment lost 5 bases and the V segment lost 0 bases, leaving 3 bases of the junction unmatched. From germline, CDR1 is WNHNN and CDR2 SYGVQD (reference sequence). The CDR3 region is CASSESLAGRDTQYF. Written as DNA, the CDR3 is TGCGCCAGCAGTGAGTCCCTAGCGGGAAGAGATACGCAGTATTTT.